This paragraph covers one T cell receptor (beta chain) sequence. An end of the junction does not agree with germline; a read error may underlie this. This CDR3 is 16 amino acids long. In germline, CDR1 is SQVTM, CDR2 ANQGSEA. Some clones are missing from TCRdb's copy, which holds only in-frame ones; the method was immunoSEQ multiplex PCR. The repertoire consists of more than 85,000 clones, with less than 85% occurring once and the leading ten covering 11% to 15%. The record originates from a study of T cell responses to AZD1222 COVID-19 vaccine. The chain carries TRBV29-1 and TRBJ1-5; D call uncertain. The sequenced sample was peripheral blood, obtained 28 days after the second AZD1222 dose. The source of this sequence is an adult who received the AZD1222 COVID-19 vaccine. This chain's CDR3 is CSVKEGNPYSNQPQHF. CDR3 DNA sequence: TGCAGCGTTAAAGAAGGGAATCCCTATAGCAATCAGCCCCAGCATTTT. Full variable domain (remainder filled in from reference TRBV29-1 and TRBJ1-5): SAVISQKPSRDICQRGTSLTIQCQVDSQVTMMFWYRQQPGQSLTLIATANQGSEATYESGFVIDKFPISRPNLTFSTLTVSNMSPEDSSIYLCSVKEGNPYSNQPQHFGDGTRLSIL.